The table lists the clone carrying this T cell receptor (beta chain) with many counts. Its antigen is undetermined. Amplification targeted TCR beta CDR3 regions from RNA transcripts. A first-round RT-PCR of the TCR CDR3 used the HTBI primer set. A single record per CDR3 protein comes from TCRdb applying MiXCR to the multiplex PCR reads. The sample includes 600,000 or so distinct CDR3 sequences, around 15% of them seen just once. The data were taken from a study of T cells in Graves' hyperthyroidism and ophthalmopathy. Researchers barred patients who had uncontrolled infection, other autoimmune disease, pregnancy or lactation. There are 12 residues in the CDR3. Germline CDR1 is DFQATT and CDR2 is SNEGSKA (reference sequence). V was shortened by 1 base and J by 6 bases, with 9 bases between the two germline ends. Broader study findings: Ophthalmopathy could be told apart from stable hyperthyroidism with a 13 V-J model.

The rearrangement links TRBV20-1 to TRBJ1-1, with unresolved D. This TCR came from a woman aged 25 to 39 with Graves' hyperthyroidism. The sequencing sample was made of blood. CDR3 nucleotides: TGCAGTGCTAGAGGTGGTCTACCTGAAGCTTTCTTT. Its protein is CSARGGLPEAFF.